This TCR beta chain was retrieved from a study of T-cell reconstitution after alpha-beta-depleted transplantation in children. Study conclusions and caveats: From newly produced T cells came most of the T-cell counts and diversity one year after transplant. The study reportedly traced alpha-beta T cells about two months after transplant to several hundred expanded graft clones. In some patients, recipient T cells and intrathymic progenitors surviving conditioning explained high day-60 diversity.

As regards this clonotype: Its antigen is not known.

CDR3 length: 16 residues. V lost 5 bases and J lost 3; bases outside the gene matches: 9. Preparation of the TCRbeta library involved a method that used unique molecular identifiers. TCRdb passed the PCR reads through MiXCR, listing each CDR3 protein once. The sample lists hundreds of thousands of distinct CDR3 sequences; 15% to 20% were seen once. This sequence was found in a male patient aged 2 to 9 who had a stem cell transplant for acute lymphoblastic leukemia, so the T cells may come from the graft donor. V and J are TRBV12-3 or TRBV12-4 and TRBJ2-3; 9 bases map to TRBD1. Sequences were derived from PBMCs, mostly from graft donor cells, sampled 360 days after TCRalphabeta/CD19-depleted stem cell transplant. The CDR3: CASSGGDREGTDTQYF. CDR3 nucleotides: TGTGCCAGCAGTGGGGGGGACAGGGAAGGGACAGATACGCAGTATTTT.